The 29 T cell receptor beta chains given below trace back to one sample, sequenced in a study of tumor-infiltrating lymphocytes in glioblastoma multiforme (dated by TCRdb to the late 2010s). The listed sequencing device is Illumina HiSeq 2500. A modified ARM-PCR protocol with multiple V-beta primers and a C-beta primer was used to build TCRB libraries from RNA via three nested multiplex PCR rounds. Clones were called with MiXCR by TCRdb after fastp trimmed the public reads at Q25, and only in-frame beta chains were retained. All rows with the same CDR3 protein become a single entry with the most common DNA and genes. In this sample the table shows 12,000 to 15,000 distinct CDR3 sequences, 73% of which occur a single time. The top ten hold about 40% of the sample. Sequencing was performed on brain tumor tissue. The receptors shown here come from a male donor with glioblastoma.

A remark on this clonotype: An end of the junction does not agree with germline; a read error may underlie this. V gene TRBV11-2 combines with J gene TRBJ1-4; D might be TRBD1 (6 bases). The germline CDR1 and CDR2 sequences are SGHAT and FQNNGV. CDR3 length equals 16 residues. This CDR3 is CVSSLGGTREFEKLFF. DNA of the CDR3: TGTGTCAGCAGCTTAGGCGGGACACGGGAGTTTGAGAAACTGTTTTTT.

Remarks on this clonotype: This is likely a read error, given that the CDR3 carries no conserved phenylalanine or tryptophan at its end. The rearrangement joins TRBV29-1 to TRBJ2-3; the D call may be TRBD1 or TRBD2 (5 bases each). Germline V CDR1 and CDR2: SQVTM, ANQGSEA. The CDR3 is made up of 13 amino acids. Trimming left V 2 bases short and J 5 bases short, with 11 bases between. CDR3 loop: CSVEPGAGDTQYL. The CDR3 DNA reads as TGCAGCGTTGAACCCGGGGCGGGAGATACGCAGTATTTG.

The chain joins TRBV11-2 to TRBJ2-5, with 8 positions matching TRBD2. The CDR3 is 18 amino acids. Germline trimming cut 0 bases from V and 11 bases from J; bases unmatched to any gene: 20. CDR1 SGHAT and CDR2 FQNNGV come from the germline V gene. The CDR3 nucleotides read TGTGCCAGCAGCTTAGATGGGCTAGCGGGTCCTACCCACTACAAGCAGTACTTC. Translated, it gives CASSLDGLAGPTHYKQYF. Full variable domain (rest looked up from reference TRBV11-2 and TRBJ2-5): EAGVAQSPRYKIIEKRQSVAFWCNPISGHATLYWYQQILGQGPKLLIQFQNNGVVDDSQLPKDRFSAERLKGVDSTLKIQPAKLEDSAVYLCASSLDGLAGPTHYKQYFGPGTRLLVL.

The DNA of the CDR3 is TGTGCCAGCAGTCCGGGAGTAGAGGGAGGGCCGGGAGATACGCAGTATTTT. Residues: CASSPGVEGGPGDTQYF. The rearrangement uses TRBV11-3 and TRBJ2-3; 7 positions match TRBD2. Germline CDR1 is SGHNT and CDR2 is YENEEA. The trim removed 6 bases at V and 5 bases at J, leaving 17 bases unmatched. CDR3 length: 17 amino acids. The full variable domain, rest sourced from reference TRBV11-3 and TRBJ2-3, is EAGVVQSPRYKIIEKKQPVAFWCNPISGHNTLYWYLQNLGQGPELLIRYENEEAVDDSQLPKDRFSAERLKGVDSTLKIQPAELGDSAVYLCASSPGVEGGPGDTQYFGPGTRLTVL.

The V and J genes are TRBV11-2 and TRBJ2-1; 8 bases are a match to TRBD2. Germline V gene sequence: CDR1 SGHAT, CDR2 FQNNGV. The CDR3 is 16 residues long. J gave up 7 bases and V 8 bases, and 16 bases lay outside the gene matches. The CDR3 reads CASGSFWTGGGNEQFF. DNA for the CDR3: TGTGCCAGCGGCTCCTTCTGGACGGGAGGGGGAAATGAGCAGTTCTTC.

Concerning this clonotype itself: One end of the junction varies from germline; a read error may be responsible. The chain has TRBV12-3 or TRBV12-4 and TRBJ2-5; 9 positions match TRBD2. The CDR3 has 15 amino acids. The CDR3 sequence is CASSYTGGRGETQYF. The CDR3 nucleotides read TGTGCTAGCAGTTATACTGGCGGGAGGGGAGAGACCCAGTACTTC.

The V and J genes are TRBV11-2 and TRBJ2-5, with 7 positions matching TRBD1. The V and J ends lost 8 bases and 5 bases, in that order; junction bases with no gene match: 20. CDR1 SGHAT and CDR2 FQNNGV come from the germline V gene. The CDR3 spans 17 residues. Here the CDR3 DNA reads TGTGCCAGCTCGACCACCGACAGGGCGTTTTTGGTGGAGACCCAGTACTTC. Amino acid sequence: CASSTTDRAFLVETQYF.

Regarding this clonotype: Germline and junction disagree at one end, which may indicate a read error. The gene calls are TRBV20-1 and TRBJ2-1, with TRBD2 identical over 10 bases. Germline CDR1 reads DFQATT; CDR2 reads SNEGSKA (reference sequence). CDR3 length: 16 amino acids. The CDR3 DNA reads TGCAGTGCTAGTCGACCGCAACTAGCGGGAATGAATGAGCAGTCCTTC. Translation gives CSASRPQLAGMNEQSF.

For this clonotype: The junction does not match germline at one end; this may be a read error. This sequence joins TRBV11-2 and TRBJ1-4; D is possibly TRBD1 (6 bases). The CDR3 is made up of 16 amino acids. In germline, CDR1 is SGHAT, CDR2 FQNNGV. The CDR3 nucleotides read TGTGCCAGTAGCTTAGGCGGGACAAGGGAGTTTGAAAAGCTGTTTTTT. Its protein is CASSLGGTREFEKLFF.

To note about this clonotype: Since a much larger clone is just one base distant, this may be a read error. This rearrangement joins TRBV11-2 to TRBJ2-5; D call uncertain. This CDR3 spans 13 amino acids. Germline lookup yields CDR1 SGHAT and CDR2 FQNNGV. This CDR3 is CASSLTTQGTQYF. The CDR3 coding sequence is TGTGCCAGCAGCTTAACCACACAAGGGACCCAGTACTTC. Using reference TRBV11-2 and TRBJ2-5 for the parts outside the CDR3, the full variable domain is EAGVAQSPRYKIIEKRQSVAFWCNPISGHATLYWYQQILGQGPKLLIQFQNNGVVDDSQLPKDRFSAERLKGVDSTLKIQPAKLEDSAVYLCASSLTTQGTQYFGPGTRLLVL.

This clonotype appeared many times. The chain carries TRBV5-1 and TRBJ2-3; D is uncertain. The germline CDR1 and CDR2 sequences are SGHRS and YFSETQ. This CDR3 spans 16 amino acids. The V end was cut by 4 bases, the J end by 1 base, with 16 bases between. In nucleotides, the CDR3 is TGCGCCAGCAGCCCCCTAGGTATTGGAGGCACAGATACGCAGTATTTT. Encoded protein: CASSPLGIGGTDTQYF.

The sample holds a few counts of this clonotype. The CDR3 sequence is CASSPYTGDEQYF. The CDR3 DNA follows: TGTGCCAGCAGCCCCTATACAGGGGACGAGCAGTACTTC. This chain links TRBV11-2 with TRBJ2-7; 7 positions match TRBD1. J lost 5 bases, V lost 5 bases, and 6 bases had no gene match. This CDR3 comprises 13 residues. From germline, CDR1 is SGHAT and CDR2 FQNNGV.

This chain connects TRBV20-1 to TRBJ2-5; the D is unclear. The germline CDR1 and CDR2 sequences are DFQATT and SNEGSKA (reference sequence). This CDR3 comprises 13 residues. V was clipped by 2 bases and J by 2 bases, with 9 bases between them. The CDR3 DNA follows: TGCAGTGCTAGATCCCCGGAACAAGAGACCCAGTACTTC. Translating it yields CSARSPEQETQYF.

To note about this clonotype: One junction end does not reproduce the germline sequence, and a read error may be involved. DNA for the CDR3: TGCGCCAGCAGTGAAATGACAAGCGGGAGGGCCTGGGAGCCGTTTTTT. Protein product: CASSEMTSGRAWEPFF. The V and J genes are TRBV10-1 and TRBJ2-2; 10 bases align to TRBD2. The length of the CDR3 is 16 residues. The germline V gene has CDR1 WNHNN and CDR2 SYGVQD (reference sequence).

This clonotype is medium-sized. The V and J genes are TRBV20-1 and TRBJ2-3; tentatively, D is TRBD1 or TRBD2 (7 bases each). The CDR3 is 13 residues long. Trimming removed 3 bases from V and 10 bases from J, with 17 bases in between. Germline CDR1 is DFQATT and CDR2 is SNEGSKA (reference sequence). The CDR3 here is CSASHTGEGAQYF. CDR3 coding DNA: TGCAGTGCTAGTCACACAGGGGAGGGGGCGCAGTATTTT.

The gene calls are TRBV13 and TRBJ1-6; no definite D call. The V end lost 3 bases, the J end lost 4 bases, and 1 base lay between the germline ends. CDR3 length equals 12 residues. Germline-derived CDR1 and CDR2 are PRHDT and FYEKMQ (reference sequence). The CDR3 DNA follows: TGTGCCAGCAGCTTTTATAATTCACCCCTCCACTTT. Translated, it gives CASSFYNSPLHF. Together with reference TRBV13 and TRBJ1-6, the CDR3 gives the full variable domain: AAGVIQSPRHLIKEKRETATLKCYPIPRHDTVYWYQQGPGQDPQFLISFYEKMQSDKGSIPDRFSAQQFSDYHSELNMSSLELGDSALYFCASSFYNSPLHFGNGTRLTVT.

This chain joins TRBV11-2 and TRBJ2-1, with TRBD2 as a possible D gene (5 bases). V gave up 8 bases and J gave up 3 bases, with 17 bases separating them. This CDR3 contains 15 residues. CDR1 and CDR2 (germline): SGHAT, FQNNGV. CDR3 DNA sequence: TGTGCCAGCGAGAGAGGACGAGGGTACTACAATGAGCAGTTCTTC. As protein: CASERGRGYYNEQFF.

This clonotype was observed a single time. One junction end does not reproduce the germline sequence, and a read error may be involved. CDR3 sequence (DNA): TGTGCCATCAGCTTAGTACAGGGGTTAGCGTTCTTT. It specifies CAISLVQGLAFF. The rearrangement joins TRBV11-2 to TRBJ1-1; 7 bases fit TRBD1. The length of the CDR3 is 12 residues. The germline V gene encodes CDR1 SGHAT and CDR2 FQNNGV.

Remarks on this clonotype: A read error is possible here, since a much larger clone lies one base away. This sequence joins TRBV18 and TRBJ2-5; no clear D. The CDR3 has 15 residues. Trimming took 0 bases from V and 5 from J, leaving 13 bases between them. From germline, CDR1 is KGHSH and CDR2 LQKENI. The CDR3 loop is CASSPPDEWKETQYF. Here the CDR3 DNA reads TGTGCCAGCTCACCACCCGATGAGTGGAAGGAGACCCAGTACTTC.

The chain is built from TRBV12-5 and TRBJ2-1; tentatively, D is TRBD1 (6 bases). The end of the DNA is better explained by TRBJ2-5, so the J call may be wrong. Looked up from germline, CDR1 is LGHNT and CDR2 is FRNRAP. The CDR3 loop spans 13 amino acids. Here the CDR3 reads CASGLAGAETQYF. CDR3 bases: TGTGCTAGTGGTTTGGCAGGGGCAGAGACCCAGTACTTC.

A remark on this clonotype: Mismatch with germline at one junction end may stem from a read error. For the CDR3, the DNA is TGTACCATCAGTGAGTTGGGACAGGGGCAGTACTTC. This encodes CTISELGQGQYF. The chain employs TRBV10-3 and TRBJ2-7; TRBD1 matches 9 bases. This CDR3 has 12 residues. Germline assignment: CDR1 ENHRY and CDR2 SYGVKD.

The chain has TRBV30 and TRBJ2-7; 10 nucleotides line up with TRBD2. The V segment lost 2 bases and the J segment 8 bases; nucleotides outside the gene matches: 9. The CDR3 sequence is 14 residues long. CDR1 GTSNPN and CDR2 SVGIG come from the germline V gene (reference sequence). The CDR3 DNA reads as TGTGCCTGGAGTCCGACTAGCGGGTGCCTTAAGCAGTACTTC. Translated, it gives CAWSPTSGCLKQYF.

This clonotype was picked up many times. The chain joins TRBV2 to TRBJ2-1, with D perhaps matching TRBD2 (6 bases). The V gene's germline CDR1 is SNHLY and CDR2 FYNNEI. This CDR3 comprises 15 residues. V was shortened by 4 bases and J by 8 bases, with 18 bases between the two germline ends. In nucleotides, the CDR3 is TGTGCCAGCAGTGTCGAGGCGGGAAACGGGTATGAGCAGTTCTTC. It yields the protein CASSVEAGNGYEQFF.

The chain links TRBV4-2 to TRBJ1-1; a possible D gene is TRBD1 (5 bases). CDR1 is LGHNA and CDR2 is YNFKEQ in the germline V gene. CDR3 length: 13 residues. Trimming removed 4 bases from V and 1 base from J, with 7 bases in between. The CDR3 DNA is TGTGCCAGCAGCCGGGACTGGAACACTGAAGCTTTCTTT. It encodes CASSRDWNTEAFF.

Points on this clonotype: At one end, the junction sequence differs from germline, possibly due to a read error. Here the CDR3 reads CSFDESERDMQYF. The CDR3 DNA sequence: TGCAGCTTCGATGAAAGCGAGAGAGATATGCAGTATTTT. The J gene is TRBJ2-3, the V gene TRBV29-1; no definite D call. Germline V gene lookup returns CDR1 SQVTM and CDR2 ANQGSEA. The CDR3 sequence is 13 residues long.

The J gene is TRBJ2-1, the V gene TRBV12-3 or TRBV12-4; no firm D call. Trimming stripped 5 bases from V and 8 bases from J, with 7 bases between. CDR3 size: 11 residues. The CDR3 is CASSSLHEQFF. CDR3 in DNA: TGTGCCAGCAGTAGTCTGCATGAGCAGTTCTTC.

The chain uses TRBV12-3 or TRBV12-4 and TRBJ2-7; 10 bases align to TRBD1. The CDR3 runs 16 residues. J was trimmed by 7 bases and V by 1 base; bases with no gene match: 10. The CDR3 reads CASSLGSGTGVWEQYF. CDR3 nucleotides: TGTGCCAGCAGTTTAGGGTCTGGGACAGGGGTCTGGGAGCAGTACTTC.

A word on this clonotype: The junction shows a germline mismatch at one end, possibly a read error. The V gene is TRBV11-1, the J gene TRBJ1-1; 7 nucleotides agree with TRBD1. CDR1 and CDR2 from the germline V gene are SGHAT and FQDESV (reference sequence). This CDR3 is 14 amino acids long. The CDR3 spells CTSSLDEWDSEPFF. The CDR3 coding sequence is TGTACCAGCAGCTTAGATGAGTGGGACAGCGAGCCTTTCTTT. Combining the CDR3 with reference TRBV11-1 and TRBJ1-1 gives the whole variable domain EAEVAQSPRYKITEKSQAVAFWCDPISGHATLYWYRQILGQGPELLVQFQDESVVDDSQLPKDRFSAERLKGVDSTLKIQPAELGDSAMYLCTSSLDEWDSEPFFGQGTRLTVV.

By share, this clonotype counts as medium-sized. A read error may produce the germline difference seen at one junction end. This sequence joins TRBV6-5 and TRBJ2-1, with TRBD2 matching over 7 bases. CDR1 and CDR2 (germline): MNHEY, SVGAGI. The CDR3 runs to 13 residues. The CDR3 DNA follows: TGTGCCAGCGGTTACTCTGGGGGGGATGAGCAGTTCTTC. Translating gives CASGYSGGDEQFF.